This T cell receptor beta chain was recorded in a study of CD8 T cells in Susac syndrome. FACS enriched CD8+ TEMRA cells, while bulk CD8+ and CD4+ were negatively isolated. Random-hexamer reverse transcription was applied to roughly 0.45 to 1 ug RNA. The TCR beta CDR3 was amplified by immunoSEQ multiplex PCR across 54 Vbeta, 13 Jbeta. Each CDR3 protein is one row after TCRdb ran MiXCR on the immunoSEQ multiplex PCR reads. The sample includes about 200,000 distinct CDR3 sequences, roughly nine tenths of them seen just once. This CDR3 contains 15 residues. V gave up 0 bases and J gave up 5 bases, with 16 bases separating them. CDR1 and CDR2 (germline): DFQATT, SNEGSKA (reference sequence).

This receptor was identified in a human donor with Susac syndrome. The chain links TRBV20-1 to TRBJ1-1; weak D call: TRBD1 (5 bases). Sequenced: CD4+ T cells from PBMCs. CDR3 in DNA: TGCAGTGCTAGAGATCTTTCTGGGGCTGGAACTGAAGCTTTCTTT. It translates to CSARDLSGAGTEAFF.